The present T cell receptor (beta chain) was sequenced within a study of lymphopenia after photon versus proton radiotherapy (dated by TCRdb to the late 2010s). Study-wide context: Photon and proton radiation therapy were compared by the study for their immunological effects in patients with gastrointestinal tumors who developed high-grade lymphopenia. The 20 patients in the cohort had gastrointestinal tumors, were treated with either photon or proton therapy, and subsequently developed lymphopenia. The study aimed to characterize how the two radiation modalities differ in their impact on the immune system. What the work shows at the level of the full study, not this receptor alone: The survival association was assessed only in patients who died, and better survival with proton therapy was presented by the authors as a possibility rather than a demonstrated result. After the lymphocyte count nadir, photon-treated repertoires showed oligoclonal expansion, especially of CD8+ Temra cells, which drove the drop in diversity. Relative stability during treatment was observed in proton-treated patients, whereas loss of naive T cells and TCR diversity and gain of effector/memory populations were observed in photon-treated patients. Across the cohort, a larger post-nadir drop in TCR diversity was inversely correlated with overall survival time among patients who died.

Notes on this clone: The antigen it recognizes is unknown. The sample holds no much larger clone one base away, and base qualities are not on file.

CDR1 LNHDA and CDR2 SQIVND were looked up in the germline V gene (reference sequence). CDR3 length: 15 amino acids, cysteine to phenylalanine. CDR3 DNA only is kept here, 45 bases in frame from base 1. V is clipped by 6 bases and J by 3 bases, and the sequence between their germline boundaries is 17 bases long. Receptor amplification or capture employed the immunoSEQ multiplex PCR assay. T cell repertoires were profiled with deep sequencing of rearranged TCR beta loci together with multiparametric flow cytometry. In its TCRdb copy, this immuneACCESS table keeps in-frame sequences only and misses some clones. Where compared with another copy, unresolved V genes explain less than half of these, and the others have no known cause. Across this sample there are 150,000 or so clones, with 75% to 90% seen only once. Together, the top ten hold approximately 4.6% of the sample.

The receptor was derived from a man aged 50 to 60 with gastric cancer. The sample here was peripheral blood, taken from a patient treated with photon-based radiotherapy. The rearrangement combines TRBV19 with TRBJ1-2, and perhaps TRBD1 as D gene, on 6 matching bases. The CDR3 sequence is CASSPTEGGDYGYTF. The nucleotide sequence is TGTGCCAGTAGCCCTACGGAGGGGGGTGACTATGGCTACACCTTC.